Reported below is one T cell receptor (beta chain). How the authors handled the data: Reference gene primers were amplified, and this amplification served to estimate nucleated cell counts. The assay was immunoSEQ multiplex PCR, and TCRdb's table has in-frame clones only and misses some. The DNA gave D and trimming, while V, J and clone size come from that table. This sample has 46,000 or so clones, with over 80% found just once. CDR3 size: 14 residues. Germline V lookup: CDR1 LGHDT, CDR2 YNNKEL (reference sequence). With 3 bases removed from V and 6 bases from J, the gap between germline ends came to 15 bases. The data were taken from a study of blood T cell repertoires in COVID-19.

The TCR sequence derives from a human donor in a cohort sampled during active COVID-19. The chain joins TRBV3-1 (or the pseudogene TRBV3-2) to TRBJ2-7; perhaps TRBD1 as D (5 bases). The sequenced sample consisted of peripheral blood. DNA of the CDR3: TGTGCCAGCAGCCATCAGGTAGGGGTTGCCGAGCAGTACTTC. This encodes CASSHQVGVAEQYF.